Each of the 25 T cell receptor beta chains below was sequenced from the same sample in a study of shared clonotypes between healthy human individuals. Only CD45RO-negative cells positively selected for CCR7 counted as naive CD8 cells, so terminally differentiated effector memory CD45RA+ cells were excluded. The protocol was immunoSEQ multiplex PCR, while the TCRdb copy is restricted to in-frame clones and leaves out a portion. The sample gives about 590,000 clones, nearly 97% of which show up once; less than 0.13% is in the top ten. Sequencing input: naive CD8+ T cells sorted from blood. The receptors were sampled from a woman in her twenties or thirties in good health.

This chain uses TRBV27 with TRBJ2-5; D gene uncertain. The CDR3 has 15 amino acids. The germline V gene encodes CDR1 MNHEY and CDR2 SMNVEV (reference sequence). The germline V and J ends were trimmed by 5 bases and 3 bases, with 16 bases remaining between them. The CDR3 reads CASSPTWAEEETQYF. The CDR3 nucleotides are TGTGCCAGCAGTCCCACCTGGGCGGAAGAAGAGACCCAGTACTTC.

This chain connects TRBV2 to TRBJ1-5; D gene uncertain. With 7 bases removed from V and 7 bases from J, the gap between germline ends came to 14 bases. The V gene's germline CDR1 is SNHLY and CDR2 FYNNEI. The CDR3 length is 13 residues. CDR3 bases: TGTGCCAGCAAGGGCCCCGAGAGACAGCCCCAGCATTTT. It translates to CASKGPERQPQHF.

This chain joins TRBV21-1 and TRBJ2-7; the table's D call, TRBD2, was not checked against the DNA. TRBV21-1 represents a pseudogene. The CDR3 consists of 13 residues. The CDR3 bases are TGTGCCAGCAGCAAAGCGAGTCGGTACGAGCAGTACTTC. Amino acid sequence: CASSKASRYEQYF.

V and J are TRBV19 and TRBJ2-7; 8 positions match TRBD1. The CDR3 consists of 15 residues. The germline V gene has CDR1 LNHDA and CDR2 SQIVND (reference sequence). V was clipped by 5 bases and J by 0 bases; unmatched bases: 6. The CDR3 protein is CASSAWTGSSYEQYF. DNA for the CDR3: TGTGCCAGTAGTGCCTGGACAGGGAGCTCCTACGAGCAGTACTTC.

V usage is TRBV28 and J usage is TRBJ2-7, with D unresolved. Germline CDR1 MDHEN, CDR2 SYDVKM. V dropped 6 bases and J dropped 0 bases, with 9 bases sitting between them. The CDR3 is 13 residues long. The CDR3 sequence: CASRTRSSYEQYF. The CDR3 DNA follows: TGTGCCAGCAGGACCCGAAGCTCCTACGAGCAGTACTTC. Complete variable domain (other parts from reference TRBV28 and TRBJ2-7): DVKVTQSSRYLVKRTGEKVFLECVQDMDHENMFWYRQDPGLGLRLIYFSYDVKMKEKGDIPEGYSVSREKKERFSLILESASTNQTSMYLCASRTRSSYEQYFGPGTRLTVT.

The chain carries TRBV7-2 and TRBJ2-4; D remains ambiguous. The germline gives CDR1 SGHTA, CDR2 FQGNSA. The CDR3 contains 16 residues. V was cut by 5 bases and J by 3 bases, with 17 bases left in between. The CDR3 DNA reads TGTGCCAGCAGCGAAAACCCCTGGCCGCTCAAAAACATTCAGTACTTC. Protein: CASSENPWPLKNIQYF.

The gene calls are TRBV9 and TRBJ2-1, with 9 bases identical to TRBD2. With 3 bases clipped from V and 6 bases from J, the junction kept 7 bases outside the gene matches. This CDR3 contains 15 residues. Germline V gene sequence: CDR1 SGDLS, CDR2 YYNGEE. CDR3 DNA sequence: TGTGCCAGCAGCGAGGCGGGAGGGCCGTGCAATGAGCAGTTCTTC. Encoded protein: CASSEAGGPCNEQFF.

The V and J genes are TRBV15 and TRBJ2-1, with 11 bases aligning to TRBD2. The V and J ends lost 4 bases and 8 bases, in that order; junction bases with no gene match: 22. Germline CDR1 and CDR2: LNHNV and YYDKDF (reference sequence). This CDR3 has 20 amino acids. In DNA form, the CDR3 reads TGTGCCACCAGCATAGAAGGGTGGGTTATAGCGGGAGGGCTCGAAGATGAGCAGTTCTTC. Translating gives CATSIEGWVIAGGLEDEQFF.

The gene calls are TRBV27 and TRBJ2-1, with 9 nucleotides matching TRBD2. This CDR3 comprises 14 residues. Germline V gene sequence: CDR1 MNHEY, CDR2 SMNVEV (reference sequence). V shed 8 bases, J shed 4 bases, and the junction held 6 bases outside the gene matches. Here the CDR3 DNA reads TGTGCCAGCTATAGCGGGAGTATATACAATGAGCAGTTCTTC. Amino acids: CASYSGSIYNEQFF.

V and J are TRBV6-5 and TRBJ2-5; TRBD1 might be the D (5 bases). The CDR3 is 13 amino acids. The germline V gene has CDR1 MNHEY and CDR2 SVGAGI. V dropped 6 bases and J dropped 2 bases, with 10 bases sitting between them. This CDR3 is CASRRQLQETQYF. In DNA form, the CDR3 reads TGTGCCAGCAGACGACAGCTGCAAGAGACCCAGTACTTC.

The chain joins TRBV29-1 to TRBJ2-3; 10 bases are a match to TRBD2. Germline V gives CDR1 SQVTM, CDR2 ANQGSEA. This CDR3 is built from 15 residues. The V and J ends lost 0 bases and 6 bases, in that order; junction bases with no gene match: 6. The CDR3 loop is CSVEDLAGEIDTQYF. CDR3 coding DNA: TGCAGCGTTGAAGATCTAGCGGGAGAGATTGATACGCAGTATTTT.

This clone was recorded once. J is TRBJ2-6 and V is TRBV7-6; TRBD2 aligns across 9 bases. Germline V gene lookup returns CDR1 SGHVS and CDR2 FNYEAQ. There are 19 residues in the CDR3. Trimming took 5 bases from V and 3 from J; bases not matched to a gene: 14. This CDR3 is CASSAPDAGGPRGANVLTF. The CDR3 DNA reads as TGTGCCAGCAGCGCTCCGGATGCGGGAGGGCCACGTGGGGCCAACGTCCTGACTTTC.

The chain employs TRBV7-2 and TRBJ1-2; D is uncertain. Trimming took 0 bases from V and 4 from J, leaving 3 bases between them. The CDR3 length is 12 residues. CDR1 and CDR2 from the germline V gene are SGHTA and FQGNSA. CDR3 nucleotide sequence: TGTGCCAGCAGCTTAGCTAGCTATGGCTACACCTTC. Protein sequence: CASSLASYGYTF.

V and J are TRBV2 and TRBJ2-1, with 13 bases identical to TRBD2. The CDR3 length is 18 residues. Germline lookup yields CDR1 SNHLY and CDR2 FYNNEI. V was pared by 9 bases and J by 6 bases, with 17 bases of the junction left unmatched. In nucleotides, the CDR3 is TGTGCCAGTCCACCGGGGTCGGAGACTAGCGGGAGGTTCAATGAGCAGTTCTTC. This codes for CASPPGSETSGRFNEQFF.

The chain couples TRBV25-1 to TRBJ1-1; the D is unclear. This CDR3 is built from 17 residues. The V end lost 1 base, the J end lost 4 bases, and 19 bases lay between the germline ends. Germline V CDR1 and CDR2: MGHDK, SYGVNS. Here the CDR3 DNA reads TGTGCCAGCAGTGAATCGCCCTTCGAGGGTGTGAGCACTGAAGCTTTCTTT. It specifies CASSESPFEGVSTEAFF. Full variable domain (rest looked up from reference TRBV25-1 and TRBJ1-1): EADIYQTPRYLVIGTGKKITLECSQTMGHDKMYWYQQDPGMELHLIHYSYGVNSTEKGDLSSESTVSRIRTEHFPLTLESARPSHTSQYLCASSESPFEGVSTEAFFGQGTRLTVV.

This sequence joins TRBV28 and TRBJ2-1, with a tentative D call TRBD1 (6 bases). Germline V lookup: CDR1 MDHEN, CDR2 SYDVKM. The CDR3 sequence is 15 residues long. V lost 4 bases and J lost 4, with 14 bases in between. As DNA, the CDR3 is TGTGCCAGCAGTTCTCCGCCCGACAGGTACAATGAGCAGTTCTTC. Translating gives CASSSPPDRYNEQFF.

This chain joins TRBV19 and TRBJ2-7, with D uncertain. Germline CDR1 and CDR2: LNHDA and SQIVND (reference sequence). V lost 5 bases and J lost 0, with 11 bases in between. CDR3 size: 14 residues. CDR3 nucleotide sequence: TGTGCCAGTAGTGCATGGATAGCCTCCTACGAGCAGTACTTC. It translates to CASSAWIASYEQYF.

The J gene is TRBJ2-6, the V gene TRBV7-9; TRBD1 might be the D (5 bases). Trimming removed 8 bases at V and 2 bases at J, with 19 bases between. The CDR3 runs 17 residues. CDR1 and CDR2 from the germline V gene are SEHNR and FQNEAQ (reference sequence). The CDR3 DNA reads as TGTGCCAGCGGCAGGCCAGGGAATGGGCCTGGGGCCAACGTCCTGACTTTC. Translated: CASGRPGNGPGANVLTF.

The chain recombines TRBV27 with TRBJ2-1, with D perhaps matching TRBD2 (5 bases). The germline V gene has CDR1 MNHEY and CDR2 SMNVEV (reference sequence). This CDR3 contains 17 residues. With 2 bases removed from V and 7 bases from J, the gap between germline ends came to 21 bases. The CDR3 sequence: CASSLPPLGAPSNEQFF. The CDR3 DNA sequence: TGTGCCAGCAGTTTACCGCCCCTGGGAGCGCCTTCTAATGAGCAGTTCTTC.

The chain is built from TRBV6-5 and TRBJ2-1; 10 nucleotides align to TRBD1. CDR1 and CDR2 (germline): MNHEY, SVGAGI. The CDR3 runs 15 residues. J gave up 9 bases and V 6 bases, and 11 bases lay outside the gene matches. The CDR3 region is CASRSRDRGRGEQFF. CDR3 coding DNA: TGTGCCAGCAGGTCCCGGGACAGGGGACGGGGTGAGCAGTTCTTC.

CDR3 sequence (DNA): TGTGCCAGCAGCTTAGAATCGGACTATGGCTACACCTTC. Amino acids: CASSLESDYGYTF. The chain joins TRBV11-2 to TRBJ1-2, with no clear D. With 0 bases removed from V and 3 bases from J, the gap between germline ends came to 5 bases. The CDR3 contains 13 residues. Per germline, CDR1 SGHAT and CDR2 FQNNGV. Full variable domain (remainder filled in from reference TRBV11-2 and TRBJ1-2): EAGVAQSPRYKIIEKRQSVAFWCNPISGHATLYWYQQILGQGPKLLIQFQNNGVVDDSQLPKDRFSAERLKGVDSTLKIQPAKLEDSAVYLCASSLESDYGYTFGSGTRLTVV.

This chain links TRBV6-1 with TRBJ2-1, with no clear D. V was trimmed by 7 bases and J by 6 bases, leaving 10 bases between them. This CDR3 is built from 12 residues. Germline V gene lookup returns CDR1 MNHNS and CDR2 SASEGT. This CDR3 is CASTLGGNEQFF. The CDR3 coding sequence is TGTGCCAGCACCCTTGGCGGCAATGAGCAGTTCTTC.

CDR3 DNA: TGCAGCGTTGAACCGGGAATGGCTGAAGCTTTCTTT. Its translation is CSVEPGMAEAFF. The chain has TRBV29-1 and TRBJ1-1, with D uncertain. The CDR3 has 12 residues. Germline loops: CDR1 SQVTM, CDR2 ANQGSEA. The V end was cut by 2 bases, the J end by 6 bases, with 10 bases between.

The V gene is TRBV14, the J gene TRBJ2-2; D is possibly TRBD1 (5 bases). Trimming shortened V by 0 bases and J by 0 bases, and 20 bases separated the two germline ends. CDR1 is SGHDN, CDR2 FVKESK, per germline. The CDR3 runs 20 residues. The CDR3 coding sequence is TGTGCCAGCAGCCAAGAAGTCTTAGCTAGGACAAGATCGAACACCGGGGAGCTGTTTTTT. Its translation: CASSQEVLARTRSNTGELFF. Complete variable domain (other parts from reference TRBV14 and TRBJ2-2): EAGVTQFPSHSVIEKGQTVTLRCDPISGHDNLYWYRRVMGKEIKFLLHFVKESKQDESGMPNNRFLAERTGGTYSTLKVQPAELEDSGVYFCASSQEVLARTRSNTGELFFGEGSRLTVL.

The chain recombines TRBV27 with TRBJ2-1; 7 nucleotides agree with TRBD1. CDR3 length: 15 residues. Germline V gene data show CDR1 as MNHEY and CDR2 as SMNVEV (reference sequence). With 6 bases clipped from V and 4 bases from J, the junction kept 9 bases outside the gene matches. CDR3 sequence: CASSNPGTAYNEQFF. Here the CDR3 DNA reads TGTGCCAGCAGCAACCCCGGGACAGCTTACAATGAGCAGTTCTTC.